The 14 T cell receptor beta chains below come from one sample, sequenced in a study of monozygotic twins with inflammatory bowel disease. TCRdb re-called the 5' RACE reads; every CDR3 protein appears as one record, without DNA. The sample includes some 450,000 distinct CDR3 sequences. The sample taken for sequencing was blood. The receptors originated from a human donor with ulcerative colitis or Crohn's disease, or a healthy co-twin of an affected twin (not recorded which).

The J gene is TRBJ1-1, the V gene TRBV12-3 or TRBV12-4. The CDR3 extends over 12 amino acids. CDR3 amino acids: CASSLAETEAFF.

The chain uses TRBV12-3 or TRBV12-4 and TRBJ1-6; TCRdb's D call, TRBD1, is unchecked because there is no DNA. This CDR3 region has 13 residues. The CDR3 here is CASSPEEQSPLHF.

The rearrangement uses TRBV20-1 and TRBJ1-1; the TRBD1 assignment by TCRdb is unverifiable without DNA. The CDR3 has 12 amino acids. The V gene's germline CDR1 is DFQATT and CDR2 SNEGSKA (reference sequence). CDR3 sequence reads: CTPGQANTEAFF.

This chain connects TRBV7-9 to TRBJ2-5; the D gene TCRdb calls, TRBD2, cannot be checked with no DNA. The germline V gene has CDR1 SEHNR and CDR2 FQNEAQ (reference sequence). The CDR3 extends over 15 amino acids. The CDR3 loop reads CASSVGAGVQETQYF.

The chain joins TRBV29-1 to TRBJ2-3; the D call from TCRdb, TRBD2, cannot be confirmed without DNA. Germline V lookup: CDR1 SQVTM, CDR2 ANQGSEA. This CDR3 has 13 residues. CDR3 sequence: CSVDGGGTDTQYF.

The chain uses TRBV4-2 and TRBJ2-1; TCRdb indicates TRBD2, and absent DNA this call remains unverified. This CDR3 comprises 15 residues. Germline CDR1 LGHNA, CDR2 YNFKEQ. This chain's CDR3 is CASSQDRARYNEQFF.

This chain joins TRBV10-2 and TRBJ2-3. CDR1 and CDR2 from the germline V gene are WSHSY and SAAADI. The CDR3 sequence is 13 residues long. The CDR3 region is CASRRDYTDTQYF.

CDR3 sequence reads: CASSLGASAYNEQFF. This rearrangement joins TRBV11-3 to TRBJ2-1; TCRdb calls TRBD1, which cannot be checked without DNA. This CDR3 comprises 15 residues. Germline V gives CDR1 SGHNT, CDR2 YENEEA.

This chain connects TRBV7-3 to TRBJ2-1. Germline CDR1 is SGHTA and CDR2 is FQGTGA. The CDR3 contains 13 residues. CDR3 amino acids: CASSLNRYNEQFF.

This chain links TRBV4-3 with TRBJ2-7; TCRdb reports TRBD1, a call that lacks DNA to check it against. The germline V gene encodes CDR1 LGHNA and CDR2 YSLEER. The CDR3 sequence is 16 residues long. This CDR3 reads CASSQSRGVGFYEQYF.

The rearrangement uses TRBV7-9 and TRBJ2-1; TCRdb gives TRBD2 as the D gene, but with no DNA this cannot be confirmed. Germline V gene data show CDR1 as SEHNR and CDR2 as FQNEAQ (reference sequence). The CDR3 has 16 residues. The CDR3 region is CASSTIAGDSYNEQFF.

The rearrangement uses TRBV5-1 and TRBJ1-4; the D call of TRBD1 rests on TCRdb alone, since no DNA is present to check it. The V gene's germline CDR1 is SGHRS and CDR2 YFSETQ. This CDR3 has 21 amino acids. The CDR3: CASSLISPLRTTTGGNEKLFF.

The chain employs TRBV7-2 and TRBJ2-1; no DNA is available, so the TRBD1 call from TCRdb remains unchecked. This CDR3 has 14 amino acids. Germline V lookup: CDR1 SGHTA, CDR2 FQGNSA. The CDR3 sequence is CASLPGGASVEQFF.

This rearrangement joins TRBV7-8 to TRBJ1-1; TCRdb returns TRBD1, unconfirmable since there is no DNA. CDR1 and CDR2 (germline): SGHVS, FQNEAQ. The CDR3 sequence is 15 residues long. This CDR3 reads CASSLSRGGNTEAFF.